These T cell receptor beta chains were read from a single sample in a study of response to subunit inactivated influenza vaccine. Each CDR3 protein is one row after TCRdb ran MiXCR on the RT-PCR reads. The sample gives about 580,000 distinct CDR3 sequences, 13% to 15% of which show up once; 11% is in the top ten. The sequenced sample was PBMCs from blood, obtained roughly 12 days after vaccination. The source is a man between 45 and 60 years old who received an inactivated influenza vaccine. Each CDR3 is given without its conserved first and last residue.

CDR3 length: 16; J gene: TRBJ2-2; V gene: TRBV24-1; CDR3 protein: ATSDSRTSGRNTGELF
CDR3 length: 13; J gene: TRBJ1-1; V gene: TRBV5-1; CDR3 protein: ASSSRFSSDTEAF
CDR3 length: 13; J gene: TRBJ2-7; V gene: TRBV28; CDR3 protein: ASSLTGTPFYEQY
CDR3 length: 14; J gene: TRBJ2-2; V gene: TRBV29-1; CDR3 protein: SVEERKRGNTGELF
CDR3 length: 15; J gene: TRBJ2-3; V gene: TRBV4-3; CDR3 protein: ASSQGGAGLSTDTQY
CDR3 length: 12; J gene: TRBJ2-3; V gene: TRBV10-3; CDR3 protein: ATRGSASTDTQY
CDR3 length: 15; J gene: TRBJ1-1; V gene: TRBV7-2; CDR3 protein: ASSSPTLKTVNTEAF
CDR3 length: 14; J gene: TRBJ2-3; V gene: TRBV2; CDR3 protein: ASSLSTSGGTDTQY
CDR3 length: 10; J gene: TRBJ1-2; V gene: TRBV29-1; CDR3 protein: SVPGVHYGYT
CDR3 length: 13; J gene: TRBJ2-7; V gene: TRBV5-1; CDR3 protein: ASSRGTGDSYEQY
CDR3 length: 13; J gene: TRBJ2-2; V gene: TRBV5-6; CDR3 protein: ASSFVGENTGELF
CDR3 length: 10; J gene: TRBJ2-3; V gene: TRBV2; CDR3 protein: ASRTVTDTQY
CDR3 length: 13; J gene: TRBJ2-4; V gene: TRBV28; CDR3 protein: ASTYGQGAKNIQY
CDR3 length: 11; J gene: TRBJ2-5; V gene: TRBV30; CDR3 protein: AWNRLVGETQY
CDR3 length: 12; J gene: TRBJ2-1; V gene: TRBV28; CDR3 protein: ASRLPDRYNEQF
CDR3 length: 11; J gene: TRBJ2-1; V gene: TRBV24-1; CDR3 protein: ATSDWVQSEQF
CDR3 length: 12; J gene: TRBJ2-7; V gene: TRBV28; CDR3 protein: ASSFFSTAYEQY
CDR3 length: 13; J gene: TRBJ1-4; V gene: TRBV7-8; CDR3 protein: ASSQRQGREEKLF
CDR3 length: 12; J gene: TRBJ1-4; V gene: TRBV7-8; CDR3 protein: ASSLTELTEKLF
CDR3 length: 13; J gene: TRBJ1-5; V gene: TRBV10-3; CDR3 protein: AISPQGLGNQPQH
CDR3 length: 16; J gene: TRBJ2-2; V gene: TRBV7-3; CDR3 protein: ASSNRDRYYANTGELF
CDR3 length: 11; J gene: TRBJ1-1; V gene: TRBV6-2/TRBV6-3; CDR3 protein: ASSYSTHTEAF
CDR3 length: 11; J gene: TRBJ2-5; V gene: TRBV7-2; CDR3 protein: ASSRTGQETQY
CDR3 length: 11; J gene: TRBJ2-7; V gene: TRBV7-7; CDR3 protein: ASSTDSLGEQY
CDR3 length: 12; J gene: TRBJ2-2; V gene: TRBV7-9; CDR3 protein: ASSLKQVTGELF
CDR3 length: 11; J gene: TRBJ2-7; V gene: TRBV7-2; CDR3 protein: ASSPDGFYEQY
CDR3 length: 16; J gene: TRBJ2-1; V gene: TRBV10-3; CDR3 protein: AISESPRGGSYYNEQF
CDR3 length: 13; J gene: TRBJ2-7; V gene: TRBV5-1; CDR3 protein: ASSVDRPFSYEQY
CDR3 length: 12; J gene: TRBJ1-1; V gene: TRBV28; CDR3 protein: ASRTGAGGTEAF
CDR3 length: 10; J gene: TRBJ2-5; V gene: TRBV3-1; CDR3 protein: ASSQSQATQY
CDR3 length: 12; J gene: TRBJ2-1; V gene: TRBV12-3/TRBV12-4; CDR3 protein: ASRTGTSFSEQF
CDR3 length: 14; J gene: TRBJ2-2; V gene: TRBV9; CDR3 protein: ASSVGGSLVTGELF
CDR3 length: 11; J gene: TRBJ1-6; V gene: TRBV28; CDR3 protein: ASTKGFYSPLH
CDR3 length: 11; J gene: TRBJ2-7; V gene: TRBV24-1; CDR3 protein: ATSEAISYEQY
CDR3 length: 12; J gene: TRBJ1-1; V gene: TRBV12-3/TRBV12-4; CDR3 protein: ASSSIGVGTEAF
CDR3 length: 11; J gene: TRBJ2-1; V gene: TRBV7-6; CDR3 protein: ASSLSLNNEQF
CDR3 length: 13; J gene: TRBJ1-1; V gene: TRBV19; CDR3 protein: ASSISAGGNTEAF
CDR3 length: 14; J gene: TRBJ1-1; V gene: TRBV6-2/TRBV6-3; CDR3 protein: ASSSWTGGGNTEAF
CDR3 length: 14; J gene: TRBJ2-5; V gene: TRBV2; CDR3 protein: ASSDEATSSQETQY
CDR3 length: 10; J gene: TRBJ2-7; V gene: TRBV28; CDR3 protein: ASSHHQYEQY
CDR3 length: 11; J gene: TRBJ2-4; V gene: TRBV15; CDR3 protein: ATSRQETDIQY
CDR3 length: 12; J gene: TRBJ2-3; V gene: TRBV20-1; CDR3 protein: SARPGQGANTQY
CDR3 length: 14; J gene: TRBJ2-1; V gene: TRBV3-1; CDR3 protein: ASSLLGGTYYNEQF
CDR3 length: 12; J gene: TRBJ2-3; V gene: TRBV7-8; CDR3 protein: ASSLEWGTDTQY
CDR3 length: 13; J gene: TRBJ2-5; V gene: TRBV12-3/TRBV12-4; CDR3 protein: ASSPGLAGVETQY
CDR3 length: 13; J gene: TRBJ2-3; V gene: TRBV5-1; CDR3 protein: ASSVTGGNTDTQY
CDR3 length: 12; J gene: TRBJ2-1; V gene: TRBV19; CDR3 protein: ASSIGSSRREQF
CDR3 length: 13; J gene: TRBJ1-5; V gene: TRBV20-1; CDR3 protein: SARTGGGSNQPQH
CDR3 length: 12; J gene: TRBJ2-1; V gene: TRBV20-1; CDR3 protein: SARSSGGISEQF
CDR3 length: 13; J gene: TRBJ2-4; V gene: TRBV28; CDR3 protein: ASSLRDQEKNIQY
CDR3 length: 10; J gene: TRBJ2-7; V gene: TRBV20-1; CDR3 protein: TPKGISYEQY
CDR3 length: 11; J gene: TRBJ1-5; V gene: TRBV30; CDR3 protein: AWSVQGRSPQH
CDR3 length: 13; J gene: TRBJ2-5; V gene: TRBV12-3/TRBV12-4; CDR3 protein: ASTSGTVALETQY
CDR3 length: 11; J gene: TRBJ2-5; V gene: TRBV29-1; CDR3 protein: SVWRGQQETQY
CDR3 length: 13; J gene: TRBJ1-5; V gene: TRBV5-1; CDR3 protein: ASSLQGAETQPQH